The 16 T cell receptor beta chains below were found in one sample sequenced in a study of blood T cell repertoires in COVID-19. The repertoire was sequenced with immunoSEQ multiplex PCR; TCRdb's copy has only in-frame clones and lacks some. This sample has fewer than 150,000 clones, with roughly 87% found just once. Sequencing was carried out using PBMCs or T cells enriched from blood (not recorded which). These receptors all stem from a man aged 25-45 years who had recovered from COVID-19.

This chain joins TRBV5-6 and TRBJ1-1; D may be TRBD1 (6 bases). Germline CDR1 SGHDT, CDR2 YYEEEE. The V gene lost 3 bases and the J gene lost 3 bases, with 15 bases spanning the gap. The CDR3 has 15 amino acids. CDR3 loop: CASSSAGGLDTEAFF. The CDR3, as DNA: TGTGCCAGCAGCTCGGCCGGGGGGCTCGACACTGAAGCTTTCTTT.

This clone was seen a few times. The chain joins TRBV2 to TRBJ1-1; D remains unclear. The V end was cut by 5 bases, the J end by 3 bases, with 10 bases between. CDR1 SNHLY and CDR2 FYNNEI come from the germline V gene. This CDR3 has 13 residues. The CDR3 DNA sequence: TGTGCCAGCAGTATACAGAGGGACACTGAAGCTTTCTTT. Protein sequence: CASSIQRDTEAFF.

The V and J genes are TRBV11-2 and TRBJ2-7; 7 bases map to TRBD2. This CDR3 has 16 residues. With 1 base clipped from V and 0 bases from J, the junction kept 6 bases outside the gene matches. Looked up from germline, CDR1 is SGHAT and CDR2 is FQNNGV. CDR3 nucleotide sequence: TGTGCCAGCAGCTTAGGGATTGGGACTACCTCCTACGAGCAGTACTTC. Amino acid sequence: CASSLGIGTTSYEQYF.

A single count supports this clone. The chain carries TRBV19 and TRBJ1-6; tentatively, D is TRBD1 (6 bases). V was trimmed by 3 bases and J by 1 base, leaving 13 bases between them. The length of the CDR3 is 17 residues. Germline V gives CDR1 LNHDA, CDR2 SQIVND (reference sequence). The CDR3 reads CASSMGGRISYNSPLHF. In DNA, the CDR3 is TGTGCCAGTAGTATGGGGGGGCGTATTTCCTATAATTCACCCCTCCACTTT.

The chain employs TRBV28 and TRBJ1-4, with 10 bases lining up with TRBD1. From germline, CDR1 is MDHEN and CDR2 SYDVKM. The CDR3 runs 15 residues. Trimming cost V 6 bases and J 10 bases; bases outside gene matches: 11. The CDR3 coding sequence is TGTGCCAGCAGGGCTCCGGGACAGGGGAACGGAAAACTGTTTTTT. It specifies CASRAPGQGNGKLFF.

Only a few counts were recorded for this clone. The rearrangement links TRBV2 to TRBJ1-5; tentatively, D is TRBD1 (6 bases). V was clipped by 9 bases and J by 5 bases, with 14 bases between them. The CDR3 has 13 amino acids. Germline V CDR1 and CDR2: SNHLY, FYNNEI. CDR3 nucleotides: TGTGCCAGGAGCACAGGGTCTGATCAGCCCCAGCATTTT. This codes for CARSTGSDQPQHF.

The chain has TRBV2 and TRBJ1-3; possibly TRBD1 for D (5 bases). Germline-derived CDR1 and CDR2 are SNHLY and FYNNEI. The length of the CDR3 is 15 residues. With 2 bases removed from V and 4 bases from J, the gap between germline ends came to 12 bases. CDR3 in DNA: TGTGCCAGCAGTGAAACCAGGGCGAGGGGAAACACCATATATTTT. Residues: CASSETRARGNTIYF.

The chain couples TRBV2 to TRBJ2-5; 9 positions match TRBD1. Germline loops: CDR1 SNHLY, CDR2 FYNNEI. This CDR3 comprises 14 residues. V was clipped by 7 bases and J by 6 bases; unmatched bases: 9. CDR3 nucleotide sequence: TGTGCCAGCACCGGACTGGACAGGGGACAGACCCAGTACTTC. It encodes CASTGLDRGQTQYF.

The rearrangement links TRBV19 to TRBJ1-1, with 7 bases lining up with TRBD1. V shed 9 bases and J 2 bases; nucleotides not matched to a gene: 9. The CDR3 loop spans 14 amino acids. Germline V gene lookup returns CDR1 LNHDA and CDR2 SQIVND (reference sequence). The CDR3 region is CASLYRGINTEAFF. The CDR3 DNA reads TGTGCCAGCTTATACAGGGGAATTAACACTGAAGCTTTCTTT.

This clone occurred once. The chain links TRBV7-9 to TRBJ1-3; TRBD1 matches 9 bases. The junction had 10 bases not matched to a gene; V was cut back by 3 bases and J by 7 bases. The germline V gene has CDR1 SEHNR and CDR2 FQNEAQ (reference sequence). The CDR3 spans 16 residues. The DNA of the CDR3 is TGTGCCAGCAGCTTCGAAGGGGACAGGGATTTTAACACCATATATTTT. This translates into CASSFEGDRDFNTIYF.

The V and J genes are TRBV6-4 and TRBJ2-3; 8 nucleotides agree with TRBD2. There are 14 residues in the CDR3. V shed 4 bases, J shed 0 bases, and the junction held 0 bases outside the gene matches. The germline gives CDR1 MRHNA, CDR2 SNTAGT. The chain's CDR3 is CASSASGSTDTQYF. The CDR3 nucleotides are TGTGCCAGCAGTGCTAGCGGGAGCACAGATACGCAGTATTTT.

CDR3 in DNA: TGCAGCGTTGAACAGGGGATTAACACTGAAGCTTTCTTT. The encoded protein is CSVEQGINTEAFF. The V gene is TRBV29-1, the J gene TRBJ1-1; possible D gene TRBD1, 6 bases. Trimming removed 2 bases from V and 2 bases from J, with 9 bases in between. Germline V gene lookup returns CDR1 SQVTM and CDR2 ANQGSEA. This CDR3 comprises 13 residues.

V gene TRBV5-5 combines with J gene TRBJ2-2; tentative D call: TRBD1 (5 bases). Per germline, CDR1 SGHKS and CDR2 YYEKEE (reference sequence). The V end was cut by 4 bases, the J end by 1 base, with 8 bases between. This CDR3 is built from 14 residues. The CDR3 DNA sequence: TGTGCCAGCAGCCCGACAGTGAACACCGGGGAGCTGTTTTTT. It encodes CASSPTVNTGELFF.

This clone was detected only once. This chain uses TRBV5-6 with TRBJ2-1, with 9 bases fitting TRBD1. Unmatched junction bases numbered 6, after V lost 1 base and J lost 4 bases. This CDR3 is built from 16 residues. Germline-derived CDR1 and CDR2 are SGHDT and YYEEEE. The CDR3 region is CASSLLDRGGYNEQFF. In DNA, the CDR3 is TGTGCCAGCAGCTTGTTGGACAGGGGTGGGTACAATGAGCAGTTCTTC.

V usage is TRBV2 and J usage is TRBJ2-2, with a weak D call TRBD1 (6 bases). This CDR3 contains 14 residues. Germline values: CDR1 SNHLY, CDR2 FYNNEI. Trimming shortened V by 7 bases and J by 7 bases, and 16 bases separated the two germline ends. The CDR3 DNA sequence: TGTGCCAGCAATACGGACCAGGGGATCGGGGAGCTGTTTTTT. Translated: CASNTDQGIGELFF.

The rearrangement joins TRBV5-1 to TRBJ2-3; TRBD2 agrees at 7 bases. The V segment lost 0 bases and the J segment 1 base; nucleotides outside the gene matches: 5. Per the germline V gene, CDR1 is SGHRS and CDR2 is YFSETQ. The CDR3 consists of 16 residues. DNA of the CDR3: TGCGCCAGCAGCTTGGGGGCGGGAGTAGGCACAGATACGCAGTATTTT. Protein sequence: CASSLGAGVGTDTQYF.